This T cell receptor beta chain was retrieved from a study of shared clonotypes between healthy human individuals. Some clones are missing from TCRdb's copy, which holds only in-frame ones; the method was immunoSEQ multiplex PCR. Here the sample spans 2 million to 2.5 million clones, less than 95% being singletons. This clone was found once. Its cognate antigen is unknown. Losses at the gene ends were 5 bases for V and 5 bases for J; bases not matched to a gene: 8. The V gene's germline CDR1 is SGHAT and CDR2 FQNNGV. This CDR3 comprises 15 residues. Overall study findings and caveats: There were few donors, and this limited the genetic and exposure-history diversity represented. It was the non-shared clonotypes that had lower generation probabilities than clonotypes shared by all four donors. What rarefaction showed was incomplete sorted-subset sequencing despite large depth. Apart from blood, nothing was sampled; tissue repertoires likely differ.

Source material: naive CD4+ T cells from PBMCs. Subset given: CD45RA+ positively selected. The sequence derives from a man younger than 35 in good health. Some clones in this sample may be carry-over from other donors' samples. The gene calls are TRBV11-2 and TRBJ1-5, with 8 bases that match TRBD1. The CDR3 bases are TGTGCCAGCAGCCCCGGGACAGGAGGCCATCAGCCCCAGCATTTT. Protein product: CASSPGTGGHQPQHF.